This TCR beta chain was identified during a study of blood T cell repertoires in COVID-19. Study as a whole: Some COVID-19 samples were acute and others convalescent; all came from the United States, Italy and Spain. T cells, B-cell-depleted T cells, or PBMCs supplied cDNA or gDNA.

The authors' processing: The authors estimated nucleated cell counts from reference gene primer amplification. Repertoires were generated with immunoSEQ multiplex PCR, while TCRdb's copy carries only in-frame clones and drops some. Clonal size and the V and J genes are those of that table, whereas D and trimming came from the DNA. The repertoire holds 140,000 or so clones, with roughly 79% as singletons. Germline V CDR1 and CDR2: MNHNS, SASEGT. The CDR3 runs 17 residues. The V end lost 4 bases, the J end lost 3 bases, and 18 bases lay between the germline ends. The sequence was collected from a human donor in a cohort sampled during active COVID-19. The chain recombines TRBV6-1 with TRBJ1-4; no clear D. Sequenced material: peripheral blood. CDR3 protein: CASSVSRGGKSNEKLFF. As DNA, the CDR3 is TGTGCCAGCAGTGTATCTCGGGGAGGCAAGTCTAATGAAAAACTGTTTTTT.